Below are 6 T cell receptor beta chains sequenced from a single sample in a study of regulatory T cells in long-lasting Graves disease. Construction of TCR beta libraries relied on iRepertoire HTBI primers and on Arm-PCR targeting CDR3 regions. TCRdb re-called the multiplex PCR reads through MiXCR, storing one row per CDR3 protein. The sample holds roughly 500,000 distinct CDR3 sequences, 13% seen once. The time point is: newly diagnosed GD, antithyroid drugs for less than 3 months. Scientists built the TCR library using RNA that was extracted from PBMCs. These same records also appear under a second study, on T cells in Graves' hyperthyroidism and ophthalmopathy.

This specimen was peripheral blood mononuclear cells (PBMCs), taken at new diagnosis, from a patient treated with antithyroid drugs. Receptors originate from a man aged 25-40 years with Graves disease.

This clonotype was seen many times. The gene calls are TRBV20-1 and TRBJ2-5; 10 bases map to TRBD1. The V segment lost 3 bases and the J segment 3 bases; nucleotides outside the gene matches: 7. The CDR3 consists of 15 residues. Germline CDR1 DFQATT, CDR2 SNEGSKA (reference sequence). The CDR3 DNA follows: TGCAGTGCTAGGGACAGGGGGTTTGGAGAAGAGACCCAGTACTTC. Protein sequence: CSARDRGFGEETQYF.

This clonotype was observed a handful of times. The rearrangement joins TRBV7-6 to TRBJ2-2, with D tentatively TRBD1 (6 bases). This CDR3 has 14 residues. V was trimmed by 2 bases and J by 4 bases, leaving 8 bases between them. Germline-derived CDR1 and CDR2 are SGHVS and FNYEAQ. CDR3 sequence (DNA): TGTGCCAGCAGCTTATCAGGGGTCACCGGGGAGCTGTTTTTT. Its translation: CASSLSGVTGELFF.

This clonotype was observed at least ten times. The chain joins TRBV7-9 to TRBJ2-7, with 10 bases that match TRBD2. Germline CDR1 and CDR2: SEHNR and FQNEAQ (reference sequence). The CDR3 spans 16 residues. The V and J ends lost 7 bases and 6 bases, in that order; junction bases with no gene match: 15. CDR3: CASTRTGRLAGAEQYF. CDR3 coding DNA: TGTGCCAGCACCCGGACAGGGCGCCTAGCGGGAGCCGAGCAGTACTTC.

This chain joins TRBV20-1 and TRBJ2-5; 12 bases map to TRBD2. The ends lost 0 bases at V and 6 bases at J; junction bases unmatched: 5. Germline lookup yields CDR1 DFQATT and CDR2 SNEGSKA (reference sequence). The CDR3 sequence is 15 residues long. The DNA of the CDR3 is TGCAGTGCTAGAGACCGGACTAGCGGGAAGCAGACCCAGTACTTC. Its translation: CSARDRTSGKQTQYF.

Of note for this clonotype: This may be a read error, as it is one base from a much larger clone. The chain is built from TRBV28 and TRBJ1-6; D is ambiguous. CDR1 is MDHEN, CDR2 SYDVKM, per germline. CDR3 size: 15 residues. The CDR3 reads CAGSLPSSYNSPLHF. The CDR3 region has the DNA TGTGCCGGCAGTTTACCCAGCTCCTATAATTCACCCCTCCACTTT.

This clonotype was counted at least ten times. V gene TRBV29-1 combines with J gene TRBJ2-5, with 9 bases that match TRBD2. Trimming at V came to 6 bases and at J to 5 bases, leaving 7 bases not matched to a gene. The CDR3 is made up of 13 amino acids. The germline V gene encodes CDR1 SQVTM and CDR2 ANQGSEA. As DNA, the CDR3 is TGCAGCGTGGCGGGCCTAGCGGGGGAGACCCAGTACTTC. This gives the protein CSVAGLAGETQYF.